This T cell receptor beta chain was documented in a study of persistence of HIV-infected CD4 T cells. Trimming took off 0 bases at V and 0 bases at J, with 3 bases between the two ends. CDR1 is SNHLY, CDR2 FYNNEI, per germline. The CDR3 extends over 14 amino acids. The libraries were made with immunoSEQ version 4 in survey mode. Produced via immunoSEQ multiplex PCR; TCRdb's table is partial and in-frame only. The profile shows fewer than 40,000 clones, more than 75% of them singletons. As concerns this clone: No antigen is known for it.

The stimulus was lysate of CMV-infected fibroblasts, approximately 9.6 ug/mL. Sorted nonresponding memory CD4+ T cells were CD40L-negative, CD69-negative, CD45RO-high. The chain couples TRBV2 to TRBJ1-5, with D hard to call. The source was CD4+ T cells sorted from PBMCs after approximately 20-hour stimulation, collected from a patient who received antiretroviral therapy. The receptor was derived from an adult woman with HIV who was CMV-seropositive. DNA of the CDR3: TGTGCCAGCAGTGAAGCGAATAGCAATCAGCCCCAGCATTTT. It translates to CASSEANSNQPQHF.